The T cell receptor (beta chain) described here comes from a study of human T cells and chemical hapten exposure (dated by TCRdb to the early 2020s). At the level of the whole study: For sensitization, 2% DPC in acetone was applied to a roughly 2 cm by roughly 2 cm area of upper inner arm skin. Patients additionally received weekly therapeutic DPC doses to the scalp throughout the roughly 24-week study period. Patch tests used Finn chambers with 0.01% DPC on the upper back, scored after 6 days by International Contact Dermatitis Research Group standards. Alopecia areata with under or over 50% scalp involvement, alopecia totalis and alopecia universalis were represented in the patient cohort, which was mostly female. Libraries were pooled for sequencing, and per-sample TCR yields varied mainly because of small differences in library volumes within the pool. In alopecia patients, the study followed how the peripheral blood TCR repertoire changed in vivo over primary and secondary sensitization to diphenylcyclopropenone (DPC), a hapten. Patient blood was sampled pre-sensitization (week 0) and at 2, 6 and about 24 weeks after DPC sensitization. Approximately 28 alopecia patients provided blood for TCR sequencing at one to four time points (pre-sensitization, 2, 6 and 24 weeks). Broad study findings and their caveats: Significantly more large CDR3 similarity clusters were formed by expanded TCRs than by pre-sensitization or healthy control sets, consistent with antigen-driven responses. All patients had alopecia, a presumed autoimmune disease, so their immune response might differ from that of healthy individuals. Repeated subsampling changed both the strength of the expansion versus patch-test correlation and the threshold at which that correlation became significant. DPC sensitization did not change how many TCRs were above 1 in 1000 frequency, and no evidence was found of alterations in global repertoire structure. Patch test score was positively correlated with the number of PT1 expanded TCRs, with significance at thresholds 8, 16 and 32 but not at 4.

In light of the paper, this sample's time point label describes: patch test 3, about 24 weeks after DPC sensitization. The treatment or condition label of this sample denotes: therapeutic diphenylcyclopropenone sensitization with weekly scalp DPC. At each patch-test visit, blood was drawn before the patch test was applied. Eligible patients were aged 18 to 70, diagnosed with alopecia, deemed suitable for DPC therapy, and excluded if pregnant. Unfractionated whole blood was collected in Tempus Blood RNA tubes, and total RNA was extracted from that blood. The CDR3 sequence holds 17 residues, the cysteine and phenylalanine included. Only the CDR3 region is kept as DNA, spanning 51 bases read in frame from base 1. Based on the germline V gene, the CDR1 and CDR2 sequences are MNHEY and SVGEGT. Trimming accounts for 7 bases at V and 0 bases at J, while the number of junction bases matched to no gene is 8.

The library was produced with RACE. Sequenced on a NextSeq 500. Library preparation attached unique molecular identifiers to individual cDNA molecules for quantitative, reproducible TCR counting. Each blood RNA sample was used to sequence both TCR alpha and TCR beta chains. The study's processing was this. A median of roughly 99,000 TCRs per sample was observed, with a range of roughly 23,224 to 700,000. V, J and CDR3 annotation of the TCR reads was carried out using the Decombinator software suite. Every sample was subsampled to the same number of TCRs (28,000) for the PS versus PT1 abundance plots. Expanded TCRs were defined as absent before sensitization and observed at least eight times at the 2-week time point. TCRdb's own reprocessing of the public reads used fastp at Q25 and MiXCR and kept productive beta chains. Identical CDR3 proteins give one entry, which carries the most common genes and DNA. Clone size and V and J calls follow TCRdb, not the original study. The sample table records about 120,000 distinct CDR3 sequences; 11% of these occur just once. Around 2.4% of the sample rests with the top ten.

Of note for this clonotype: This clone's antigen is unknown. No base quality values were provided; no much bigger clone lies one nucleotide off.

This sequence originates from a woman aged 45-65 years with alopecia areata. Some clones in this sample may be carry-over from other donors' samples. The V and J segments used are TRBV6-2 or TRBV6-3 and TRBJ2-6; 8 bases in the junction line up with TRBD1. The material was whole blood, obtained in connection with sensitization to the hapten diphenylcyclopropenone (DPC). The CDR3 here reads CASTEDRAISGANVLTF. In nucleotides, the sequence is TGTGCCAGCACCGAGGACAGGGCTATCTCTGGGGCCAACGTCCTGACTTTC.